This TCR beta chain was recovered during a study of prognosis after radiotherapy for stage I lung cancer. Findings and limits, study-wide: Counts of unique TCR clones fell following stereotactic body radiation therapy, median roughly 9,300 versus 7,200.

In its sample, this clonotype was seen many times. As yet, its antigen is unknown. The genomic DNA TCR beta CDR3 region underwent two rounds of multiplex PCR. Amplification during the initial PCR round employed primers specific to each TRBV and TRBJ gene. Universal primers drove the second round of PCR amplification. TCRdb re-analysed the multiplex PCR reads in MiXCR, keeping a single row per CDR3 protein. The sample contains about 16,000 distinct CDR3 sequences, approximately 44% of which appear only once. Deletions cut 4 bases from V and 8 bases from J, with 11 bases between. CDR1 MGHDK and CDR2 SYGVNS come from the germline V gene. The CDR3 length is 13 residues.

The sample consisted of PBMCs, taken before or after stereotactic body radiation therapy (not recorded which). This TCR was recovered from a donor over 45 with non-small cell lung cancer. V is TRBV25-1 and J is TRBJ1-4; D not resolved. The CDR3 loop is CASSVFGVEKLFF. The CDR3 region has the DNA TGTGCCAGCAGTGTTTTCGGGGTAGAAAAACTGTTTTTT.